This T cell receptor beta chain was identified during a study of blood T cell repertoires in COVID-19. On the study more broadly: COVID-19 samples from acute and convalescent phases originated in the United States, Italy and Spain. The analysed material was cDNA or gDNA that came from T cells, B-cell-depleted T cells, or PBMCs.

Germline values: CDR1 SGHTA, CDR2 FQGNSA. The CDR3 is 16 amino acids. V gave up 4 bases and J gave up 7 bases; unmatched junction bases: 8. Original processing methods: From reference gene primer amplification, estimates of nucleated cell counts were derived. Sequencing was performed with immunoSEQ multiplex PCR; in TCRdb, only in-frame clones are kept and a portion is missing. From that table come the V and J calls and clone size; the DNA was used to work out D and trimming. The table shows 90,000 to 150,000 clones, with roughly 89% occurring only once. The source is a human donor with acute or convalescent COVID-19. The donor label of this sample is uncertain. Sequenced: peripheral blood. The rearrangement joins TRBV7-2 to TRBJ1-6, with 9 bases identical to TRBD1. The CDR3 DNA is TGTGCCAGCAGCTGGACCGGGACAGGGACAAATTCACCCCTCCACTTT. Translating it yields CASSWTGTGTNSPLHF. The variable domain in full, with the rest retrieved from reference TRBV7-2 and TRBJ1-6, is GAGVSQSPSNKVTEKGKDVELRCDPISGHTALYWYRQSLGQGLEFLIYFQGNSAPDKSGLPSDRFSAERTGGSVSTLTIQRTQQEDSAVYLCASSWTGTGTNSPLHFGNGTRLTVT.